This entry lists 17 T cell receptor beta chains sequenced from one sample in a study of blood T cell repertoires in COVID-19 (dated by TCRdb to the early 2020s). The library was generated by the immunoSEQ multiplex PCR assay. What TCRdb holds here is the immuneACCESS table cut down to in-frame rearrangements. Part of the clones is not present; checked against another copy, under half of the missing clones reflect an unresolved V gene, and the others are unexplained. Present in this sample are roughly 100,000 clones, about four fifths of which were seen just once. The top ten clones comprise roughly a tenth of the sample. Sequencing was carried out using peripheral blood. These receptor sequences come from a woman aged 80 or older with acute or convalescent COVID-19.

V is TRBV7-9 and J is TRBJ2-7; D is perhaps TRBD2 (6 bases). The CDR3 extends over 15 amino acids. Germline V gives CDR1 SEHNR, CDR2 FQNEAQ (reference sequence). The V and J ends lost 1 base and 3 bases respectively, with 13 bases between them. In nucleotides, the CDR3 is TGTGCCAGCAGCTTAGGCGAGGCGGGGATCTACGAGCAGTACTTC. Its protein is CASSLGEAGIYEQYF.

This clone has only one observation. The chain combines TRBV2 with TRBJ1-2, with TRBD1 as a possible D gene (6 bases). This CDR3 contains 13 residues. The V end was cut by 7 bases, the J end by 0 bases, with 9 bases between. From germline, CDR1 is SNHLY and CDR2 FYNNEI. This CDR3 is CASKAGANYGYTF. The DNA of the CDR3 is TGTGCCAGCAAGGCAGGGGCTAACTATGGCTACACCTTC.

V and J are TRBV19 and TRBJ1-5; D is uncertain. V lost 5 bases and J lost 3, with 17 bases in between. Germline assignment: CDR1 LNHDA and CDR2 SQIVND (reference sequence). The length of the CDR3 is 16 residues. The CDR3 DNA follows: TGTGCCAGTAGTCTCCCCCGACGGGGTTTCAATCAGCCCCAGCATTTT. This sequence encodes CASSLPRRGFNQPQHF.

The chain joins TRBV4-3 to TRBJ1-3, with D possibly matching TRBD1 (5 bases). V lost 7 bases, J lost 0 bases, and 13 bases lay in between. This CDR3 is 15 amino acids long. CDR1 and CDR2 from the germline V gene are LGHNA and YSLEER. The CDR3 protein is CASTQDISSGNTIYF. CDR3 DNA: TGCGCCAGCACTCAGGACATTAGCTCTGGAAACACCATATATTTT.

The chain carries TRBV7-3 and TRBJ2-7; a weak D match, TRBD1 (6 bases). Germline V gene data show CDR1 as SGHTA and CDR2 as FQGTGA. V lost 5 bases, J lost 2 bases, and 13 bases lay in between. This CDR3 is built from 14 residues. The CDR3 sequence: CASSPGAPTYEQYF. The CDR3 DNA sequence: TGTGCCAGCAGCCCAGGGGCCCCAACCTACGAGCAGTACTTC. The variable domain in full, with the rest retrieved from reference TRBV7-3 and TRBJ2-7, is GAGVSQTPSNKVTEKGKYVELRCDPISGHTALYWYRQSLGQGPEFLIYFQGTGAADDSGLPNDRFFAVRPEGSVSTLKIQRTERGDSAVYLCASSPGAPTYEQYFGPGTRLTVT.

The chain is built from TRBV19 and TRBJ2-1; a possible D gene is TRBD2 (6 bases). The CDR3 length is 15 residues. The ends were cut back, 3 bases at V and 6 bases at J, with 15 bases in the middle. Germline CDR1 LNHDA, CDR2 SQIVND (reference sequence). The CDR3 protein is CASSITPVGGNEQFF. CDR3 nucleotides: TGTGCCAGTAGTATCACACCCGTGGGGGGCAATGAGCAGTTCTTC. The variable domain in full, completed from reference TRBV19 and TRBJ2-1, reads DGGITQSPKYLFRKEGQNVTLSCEQNLNHDAMYWYRQDPGQGLRLIYYSQIVNDFQKGDIAEGYSVSREKKESFPLTVTSAQKNPTAFYLCASSITPVGGNEQFFGPGTRLTVL.

This chain uses TRBV18 with TRBJ1-1; 7 bases match TRBD1. Germline lookup yields CDR1 KGHSH and CDR2 LQKENI. The CDR3 length is 16 residues. After removal of 3 bases from V and 0 bases from J, the junction contained 7 bases not matched to a gene. This CDR3 is CASSPRRGQMNTEAFF. Here the CDR3 DNA reads TGTGCCAGCTCACCGCGTCGGGGACAGATGAACACTGAAGCTTTCTTT.

The chain links TRBV7-9 to TRBJ2-3, with D perhaps matching TRBD1 (6 bases). This CDR3 is built from 15 residues. The germline V gene has CDR1 SEHNR and CDR2 FQNEAQ (reference sequence). V gave up 2 bases and J gave up 4 bases, with 13 bases separating them. CDR3 loop: CASSLLGGVADTQYF. The DNA of the CDR3 is TGTGCCAGCAGCTTATTAGGGGGAGTCGCAGATACGCAGTATTTT.

This chain joins TRBV11-3 and TRBJ1-1; 8 bases map to TRBD1. The CDR3 spans 14 residues. Germline V lookup: CDR1 SGHNT, CDR2 YENEEA. The J segment lost 4 bases and the V segment lost 4 bases, leaving 5 bases of the junction unmatched. The CDR3: CASSSGTGSTEAFF. CDR3 bases: TGTGCCAGCAGCTCCGGGACAGGATCCACTGAAGCTTTCTTT.

The chain links TRBV6-4 to TRBJ1-5, with 7 bases aligning to TRBD1. The germline V gene encodes CDR1 MRHNA and CDR2 SNTAGT. The CDR3 has 14 amino acids. V gave up 3 bases and J gave up 2 bases; unmatched junction bases: 1. The CDR3 loop reads CASSEQGGNQPQHF. In DNA, the CDR3 is TGTGCCAGCAGTGAGCAGGGGGGCAATCAGCCCCAGCATTTT.

J is TRBJ2-2 and V is TRBV2, with unresolved D. CDR3 length: 14 amino acids. Germline values: CDR1 SNHLY, CDR2 FYNNEI. The germline V and J ends were trimmed by 6 bases and 6 bases, with 14 bases remaining between them. CDR3 residues: CASSLDLGAGELFF. The CDR3 region has the DNA TGTGCCAGCAGCCTAGACTTAGGCGCCGGGGAGCTGTTTTTT.

In DNA form, the CDR3 reads TGTGCCAGCAGTGTCACAGGGGGCGCAGACGAGCAGTACTTC. It translates to CASSVTGGADEQYF. The genes are TRBV6-4 and TRBJ2-7; 9 positions agree with TRBD1. Germline V gene data show CDR1 as MRHNA and CDR2 as SNTAGT. V shed 4 bases and J 5 bases; nucleotides not matched to a gene: 6. The CDR3 spans 14 residues.

This chain links TRBV28 with TRBJ2-7; 9 bases align to TRBD1. The CDR3 contains 14 residues. Germline assignment: CDR1 MDHEN and CDR2 SYDVKM. Trimming took 6 bases from V and 2 from J; bases not matched to a gene: 5. The CDR3 sequence: CASSGQGKTYEQYF. The CDR3 DNA sequence: TGTGCCAGCAGCGGACAGGGGAAAACCTACGAGCAGTACTTC.

This clone was seen just once. V usage is TRBV5-8 and J usage is TRBJ1-5, with 8 bases matching TRBD1. Trimming took 2 bases from V and 6 from J; bases not matched to a gene: 7. The CDR3 length is 15 residues. Germline CDR1 is SGHTS and CDR2 is YDEGEE. The CDR3 region has the DNA TGTGCCAGCAGCTTAGGGGACAGGCTCGGTCAGCCCCAGCATTTT. It specifies CASSLGDRLGQPQHF.

J is TRBJ2-1 and V is TRBV6-5; 8 bases are a match to TRBD2. From germline, CDR1 is MNHEY and CDR2 SVGAGI. The CDR3 is 15 amino acids. The trim removed 0 bases at V and 10 bases at J, leaving 8 bases unmatched. CDR3 region: CASSYSGGRKGEQFF. The CDR3 nucleotides read TGTGCCAGCAGTTACTCGGGCGGGAGGAAGGGCGAGCAGTTCTTC.

The rearrangement uses TRBV10-3 and TRBJ2-3, with TRBD2 identical over 7 bases. Germline lookup yields CDR1 ENHRY and CDR2 SYGVKD. V was clipped by 8 bases and J by 0 bases; unmatched bases: 2. The CDR3 consists of 13 residues. The CDR3, as DNA: TGTGCCATCGGGGGGGGAAGCACAGATACGCAGTATTTT. Translated: CAIGGGSTDTQYF.

The chain recombines TRBV6-4 with TRBJ1-5, with D unclear. Trimming shortened V by 4 bases and J by 7 bases, and 14 bases separated the two germline ends. Germline V gene lookup returns CDR1 MRHNA and CDR2 SNTAGT. CDR3 length: 14 amino acids. The CDR3 bases are TGTGCCAGCAGTGCTGAGGCGGAACTGCAGCCCCAGCATTTT. Protein product: CASSAEAELQPQHF.